This T cell receptor beta chain was recovered during a study of T cells expressing NK-cell markers. Study summary: Of eight sequenced donors, seven were HCMV-seropositive and one HCMV-seronegative.

The CDR3 length is 15 residues. Germline V gives CDR1 MGHDK, CDR2 SYGVNS. TCRdb reworked the 5' RACE reads into one entry per CDR3 protein, no DNA. This repertoire includes about 430,000 distinct CDR3 sequences. The source material was blood T cells: a sorted CD56 or NKG2C T cell subset, CD4+ or CD8+ T cells, or bulk PBMC T cells (not recorded which). J is TRBJ2-1 and V is TRBV25-1; TCRdb returns TRBD2, unconfirmable since there is no DNA. This TCR derives from a woman aged 45 to 65 in good health. The CDR3 reads CASSQAGGISDEQFF.